This T cell receptor beta chain came from a study of cytomegalovirus exposure and HLA in healthy donors. The PCR made use of 60 Vbeta and 13 Jbeta primers. Clones were sequenced by immunoSEQ multiplex PCR, and TCRdb holds only the in-frame ones, with some missing. The sample holds about 160,000 clones; approximately 79% are singletons and the top ten take around 0.96%. This CDR3 contains 13 residues. The ends lost 7 bases at V and 7 bases at J; junction bases unmatched: 6. Germline V gene data show CDR1 as SGHDT and CDR2 as YYEEEE. This rearrangement joins TRBV5-6 to TRBJ2-1; 9 positions agree with TRBD2. This clonotype originated in a woman between 45 and 60 years old in good health and CMV-seropositive. Specimen: PBMCs. The CDR3 is CASRAGGPNEQFF. CDR3 DNA: TGTGCCAGCCGTGCGGGGGGGCCAAATGAGCAGTTCTTC.